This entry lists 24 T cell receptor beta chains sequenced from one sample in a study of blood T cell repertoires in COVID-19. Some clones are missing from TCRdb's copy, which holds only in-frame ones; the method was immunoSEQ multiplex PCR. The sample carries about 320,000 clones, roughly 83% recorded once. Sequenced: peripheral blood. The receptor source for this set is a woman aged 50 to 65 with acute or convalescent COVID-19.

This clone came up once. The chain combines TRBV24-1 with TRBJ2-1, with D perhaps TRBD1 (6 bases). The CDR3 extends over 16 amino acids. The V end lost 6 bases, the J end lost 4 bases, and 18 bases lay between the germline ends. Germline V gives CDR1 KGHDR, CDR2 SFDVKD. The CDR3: CATSRTPQGVYNEQFF. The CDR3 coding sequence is TGTGCCACCAGTAGAACCCCACAGGGCGTGTACAATGAGCAGTTCTTC.

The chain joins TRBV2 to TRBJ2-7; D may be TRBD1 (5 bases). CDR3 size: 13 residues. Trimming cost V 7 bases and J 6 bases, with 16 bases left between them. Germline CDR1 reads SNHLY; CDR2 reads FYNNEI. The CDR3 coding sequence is TGTGCCAGCACCAGGGCAGGCACTTCCGAGCAGTACTTC. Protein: CASTRAGTSEQYF.

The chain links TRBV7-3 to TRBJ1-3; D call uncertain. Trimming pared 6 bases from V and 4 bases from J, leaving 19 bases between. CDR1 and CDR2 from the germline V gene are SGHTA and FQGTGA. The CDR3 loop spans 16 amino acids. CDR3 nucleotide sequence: TGTGCCAGCAGTCCGTCGACCCAAAGGAGAGGAAACACCATATATTTT. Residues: CASSPSTQRRGNTIYF. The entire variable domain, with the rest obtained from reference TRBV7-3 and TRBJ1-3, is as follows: GAGVSQTPSNKVTEKGKYVELRCDPISGHTALYWYRQSLGQGPEFLIYFQGTGAADDSGLPNDRFFAVRPEGSVSTLKIQRTERGDSAVYLCASSPSTQRRGNTIYFGEGSWLTVV.

The CDR3 spells CASTRFTETYEQYF. The DNA of the CDR3 is TGTGCCAGCACCCGATTCACAGAGACCTACGAGCAGTACTTC. The chain carries TRBV28 and TRBJ2-7; unclear D gene. Trimming left V 7 bases short and J 2 bases short, with 15 bases between. Per the germline V gene, CDR1 is MDHEN and CDR2 is SYDVKM. The CDR3 covers 14 residues. The full variable domain, rest sourced from reference TRBV28 and TRBJ2-7, is DVKVTQSSRYLVKRTGEKVFLECVQDMDHENMFWYRQDPGLGLRLIYFSYDVKMKEKGDIPEGYSVSREKKERFSLILESASTNQTSMYLCASTRFTETYEQYFGPGTRLTVT.

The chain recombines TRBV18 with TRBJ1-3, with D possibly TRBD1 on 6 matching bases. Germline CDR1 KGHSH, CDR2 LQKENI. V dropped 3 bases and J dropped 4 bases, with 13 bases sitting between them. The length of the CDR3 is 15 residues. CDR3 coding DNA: TGTGCCAGCTCACCTTCACAGGGTTCGGGAAACACCATATATTTT. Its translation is CASSPSQGSGNTIYF. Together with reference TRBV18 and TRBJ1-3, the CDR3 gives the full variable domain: NAGVMQNPRHLVRRRGQEARLRCSPMKGHSHVYWYRQLPEEGLKFMVYLQKENIIDESGMPKERFSAEFPKEGPSILRIQQVVRGDSAAYFCASSPSQGSGNTIYFGEGSWLTVV.

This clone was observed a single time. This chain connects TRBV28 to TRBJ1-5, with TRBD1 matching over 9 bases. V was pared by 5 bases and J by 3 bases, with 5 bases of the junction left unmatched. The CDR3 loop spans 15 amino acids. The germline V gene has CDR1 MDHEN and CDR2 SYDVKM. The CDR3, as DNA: TGTGCCAGCAGTCCGGACAGGGGCGACAATCAGCCCCAGCATTTT. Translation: CASSPDRGDNQPQHF.

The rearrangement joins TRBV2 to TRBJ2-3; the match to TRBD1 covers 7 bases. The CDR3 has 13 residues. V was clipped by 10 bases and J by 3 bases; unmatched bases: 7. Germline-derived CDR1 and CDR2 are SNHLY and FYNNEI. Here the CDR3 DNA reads TGTGCCACCGGGACAGCGAATACAGATACGCAGTATTTT. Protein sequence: CATGTANTDTQYF.

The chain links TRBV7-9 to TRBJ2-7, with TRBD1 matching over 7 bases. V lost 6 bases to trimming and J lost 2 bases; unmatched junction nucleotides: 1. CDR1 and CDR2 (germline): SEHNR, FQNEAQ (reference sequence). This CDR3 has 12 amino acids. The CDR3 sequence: CASRGTAYEQYF. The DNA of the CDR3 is TGTGCCAGCAGGGGGACAGCCTACGAGCAGTACTTC.

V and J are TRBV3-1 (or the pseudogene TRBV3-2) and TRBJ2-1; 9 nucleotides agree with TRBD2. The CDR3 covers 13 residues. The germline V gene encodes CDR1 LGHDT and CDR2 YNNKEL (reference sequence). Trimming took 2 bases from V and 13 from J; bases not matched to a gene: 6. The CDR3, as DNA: TGTGCCAGCAGCCAACTTAGCGGGAGTGTCCAGTTCTTC. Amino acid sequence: CASSQLSGSVQFF.

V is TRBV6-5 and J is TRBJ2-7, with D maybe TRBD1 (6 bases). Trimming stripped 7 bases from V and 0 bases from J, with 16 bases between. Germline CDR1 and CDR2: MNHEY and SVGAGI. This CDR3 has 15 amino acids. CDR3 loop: CASNGRGHSSYEQYF. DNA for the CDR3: TGTGCCAGCAACGGCAGGGGCCACTCCTCCTACGAGCAGTACTTC.

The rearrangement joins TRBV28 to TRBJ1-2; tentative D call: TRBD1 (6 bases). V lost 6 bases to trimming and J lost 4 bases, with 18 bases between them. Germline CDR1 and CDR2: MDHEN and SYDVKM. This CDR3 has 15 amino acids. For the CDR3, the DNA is TGTGCCAGCAGAAGGGGGGGCGTCAGCTCCTATGGCTACACCTTC. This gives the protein CASRRGGVSSYGYTF.

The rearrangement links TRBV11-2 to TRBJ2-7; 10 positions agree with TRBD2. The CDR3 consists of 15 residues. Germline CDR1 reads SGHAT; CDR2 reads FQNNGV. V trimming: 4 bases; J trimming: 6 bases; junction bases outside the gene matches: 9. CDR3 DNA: TGTGCCAGCAGCTCACCCGGGACTAGCGAAACCGAGCAGTACTTC. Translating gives CASSSPGTSETEQYF. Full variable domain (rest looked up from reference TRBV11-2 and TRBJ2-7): EAGVAQSPRYKIIEKRQSVAFWCNPISGHATLYWYQQILGQGPKLLIQFQNNGVVDDSQLPKDRFSAERLKGVDSTLKIQPAKLEDSAVYLCASSSPGTSETEQYFGPGTRLTVT.

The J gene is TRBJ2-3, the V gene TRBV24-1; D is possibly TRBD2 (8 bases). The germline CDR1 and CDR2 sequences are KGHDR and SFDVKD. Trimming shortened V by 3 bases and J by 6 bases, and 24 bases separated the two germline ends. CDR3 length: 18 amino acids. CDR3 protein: CATSDATGASGSLDTQYF. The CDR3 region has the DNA TGTGCCACCAGTGATGCCACAGGGGCCAGCGGGAGTTTGGATACGCAGTATTTT.

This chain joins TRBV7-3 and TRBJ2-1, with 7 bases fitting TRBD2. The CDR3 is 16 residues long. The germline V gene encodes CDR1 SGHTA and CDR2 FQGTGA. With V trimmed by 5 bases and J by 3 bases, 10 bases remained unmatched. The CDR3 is CASSPRGLTYYNEQFF. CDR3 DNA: TGTGCCAGCAGCCCGAGGGGACTAACATACTACAATGAGCAGTTCTTC.

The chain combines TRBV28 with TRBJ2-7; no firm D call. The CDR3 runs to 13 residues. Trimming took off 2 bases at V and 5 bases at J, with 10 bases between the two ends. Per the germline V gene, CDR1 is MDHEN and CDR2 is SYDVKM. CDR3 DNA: TGTGCCAGCAGTTTAAACCCCTTAGACGAGCAGTACTTC. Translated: CASSLNPLDEQYF.

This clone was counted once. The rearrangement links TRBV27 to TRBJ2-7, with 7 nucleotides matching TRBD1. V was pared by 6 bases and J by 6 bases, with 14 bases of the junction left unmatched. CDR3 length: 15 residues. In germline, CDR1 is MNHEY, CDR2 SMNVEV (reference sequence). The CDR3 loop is CASRTRGGLVIEQYF. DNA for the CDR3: TGTGCCAGCAGAACAAGAGGGGGCCTCGTGATCGAGCAGTACTTC.

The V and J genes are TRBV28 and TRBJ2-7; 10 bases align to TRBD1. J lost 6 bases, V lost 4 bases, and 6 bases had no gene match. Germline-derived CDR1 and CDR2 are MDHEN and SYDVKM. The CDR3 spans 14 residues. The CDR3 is CASSSPGQGLEQYF. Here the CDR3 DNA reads TGTGCCAGCAGTTCACCGGGACAGGGGCTCGAGCAGTACTTC.

The CDR3 region is CASSYMIGTAGTDTQYF. CDR3 DNA: TGTGCCAGCAGCTACATGATCGGTACAGCCGGCACAGATACGCAGTATTTT. J is TRBJ2-3 and V is TRBV7-2; no clear D. In germline, CDR1 is SGHTA, CDR2 FQGNSA. V dropped 4 bases and J dropped 1 base, with 18 bases sitting between them. This CDR3 is 17 amino acids long. The full variable domain, in which reference TRBV7-2 and TRBJ2-3 provide the parts outside the CDR3, is GAGVSQSPSNKVTEKGKDVELRCDPISGHTALYWYRQSLGQGLEFLIYFQGNSAPDKSGLPSDRFSAERTGGSVSTLTIQRTQQEDSAVYLCASSYMIGTAGTDTQYFGPGTRLTVL.

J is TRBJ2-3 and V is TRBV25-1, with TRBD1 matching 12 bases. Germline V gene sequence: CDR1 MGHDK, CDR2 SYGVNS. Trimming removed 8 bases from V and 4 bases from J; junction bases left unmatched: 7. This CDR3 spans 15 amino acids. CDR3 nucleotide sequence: TGTGCCAGCTGGGGGGGGACAGGGGGCCCAGATACGCAGTATTTT. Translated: CASWGGTGGPDTQYF. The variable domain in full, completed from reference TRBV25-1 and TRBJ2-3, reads EADIYQTPRYLVIGTGKKITLECSQTMGHDKMYWYQQDPGMELHLIHYSYGVNSTEKGDLSSESTVSRIRTEHFPLTLESARPSHTSQYLCASWGGTGGPDTQYFGPGTRLTVL.

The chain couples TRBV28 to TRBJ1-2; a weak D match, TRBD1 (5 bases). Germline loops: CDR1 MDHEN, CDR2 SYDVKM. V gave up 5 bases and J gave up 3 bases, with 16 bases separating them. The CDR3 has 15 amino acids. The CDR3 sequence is CASSTTRAAYYGYTF. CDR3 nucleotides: TGTGCCAGCAGTACCACCAGGGCGGCGTACTATGGCTACACCTTC.

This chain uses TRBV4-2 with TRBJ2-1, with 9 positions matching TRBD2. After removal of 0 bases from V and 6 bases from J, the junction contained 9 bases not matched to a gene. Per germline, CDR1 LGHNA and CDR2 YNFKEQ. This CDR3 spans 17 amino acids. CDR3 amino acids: CASSQDLGLAGLNEQFF. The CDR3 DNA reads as TGTGCCAGCAGCCAAGATCTCGGGCTAGCGGGACTCAATGAGCAGTTCTTC.

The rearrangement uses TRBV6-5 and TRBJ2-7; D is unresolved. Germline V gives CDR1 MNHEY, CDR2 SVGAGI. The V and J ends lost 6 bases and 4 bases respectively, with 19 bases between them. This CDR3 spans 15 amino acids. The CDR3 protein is CASSPSRSTPYEQYF. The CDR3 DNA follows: TGTGCCAGCAGCCCGAGCCGGTCGACACCATACGAGCAGTACTTC.

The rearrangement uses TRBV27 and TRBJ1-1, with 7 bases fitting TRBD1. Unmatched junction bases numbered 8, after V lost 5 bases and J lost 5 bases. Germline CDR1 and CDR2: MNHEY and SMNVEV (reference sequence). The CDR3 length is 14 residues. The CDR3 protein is CASSLRQGRTEAFF. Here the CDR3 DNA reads TGTGCCAGCAGTCTGAGACAGGGTCGAACTGAAGCTTTCTTT.

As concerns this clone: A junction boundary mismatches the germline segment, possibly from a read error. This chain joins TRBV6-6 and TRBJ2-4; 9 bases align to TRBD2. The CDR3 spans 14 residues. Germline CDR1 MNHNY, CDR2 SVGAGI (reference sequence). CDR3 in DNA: TGTGCCAGCAGCACCTTAGCCATTAGCGGGAGTTCGGACTTC. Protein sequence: CASSTLAISGSSDF.